This paragraph covers one T cell receptor beta chain sequence. Antigen unknown. Then a second PCR, running about 6 to 12 cycles, was carried out with a sample-barcoded 5' primer and a J-beta primer mix. A single record per CDR3 protein comes from TCRdb applying MiXCR to the 5' RACE reads. The sample yields some 1,500,000 distinct CDR3 sequences, about 45% seen once. These data come from a study of blood T cells in healthy people across ages. Whole-study findings and limits: Reliance upon unsorted PBMCs precluded definitive naive versus antigen-experienced comparison.

The CDR3 is 13 residues long. Germline V gives CDR1 DFQATT, CDR2 SNEGSKA (reference sequence). This receptor was taken from a young woman in good health. V and J are TRBV20-1 and TRBJ2-5; 7 positions match TRBD2. The sample was blood. CDR3 region: CSAGADRQETQYF. In DNA form, the CDR3 reads TGCAGCGCGGGAGCGGACCGACAAGAGACCCAGTACTTC.